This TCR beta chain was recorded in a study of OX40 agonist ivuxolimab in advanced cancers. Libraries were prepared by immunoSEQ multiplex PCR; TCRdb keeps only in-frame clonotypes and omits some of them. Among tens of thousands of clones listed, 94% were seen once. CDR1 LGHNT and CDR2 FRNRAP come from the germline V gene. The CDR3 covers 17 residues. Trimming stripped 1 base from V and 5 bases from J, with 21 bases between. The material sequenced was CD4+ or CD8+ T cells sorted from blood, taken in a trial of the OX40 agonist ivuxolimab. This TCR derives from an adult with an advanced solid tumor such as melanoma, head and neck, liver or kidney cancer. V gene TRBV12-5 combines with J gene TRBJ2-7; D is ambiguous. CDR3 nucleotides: TGTGCTAGTGGTTTGGGGAAGGGCACCCCACACGACCACGAGCAGTACTTC. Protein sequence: CASGLGKGTPHDHEQYF.